The clone carrying this T cell receptor beta chain was seen a few times. Antigen specificity is unknown. The sample belongs to a study of CD4 T cells in relation to SARS-CoV-2 and coronaviruses. The method was immunoSEQ multiplex PCR; TCRdb's version includes in-frame clones alone and lacks a portion of them. The table shows approximately 36,000 clones, with about 79% occurring only once. Per the germline V gene, CDR1 is MDHEN and CDR2 is SYDVKM. The CDR3 is made up of 16 amino acids. V was pared by 3 bases and J by 6 bases, with 10 bases of the junction left unmatched. The J gene is TRBJ1-4, the V gene TRBV28; 7 positions agree with TRBD1. The TCR was taken from an adult with COVID-19. The sequenced sample consisted of naive CD4+ T cells from PBMCs, cultured in vitro. Indicated subset: naive CD4+ T cells isolated by negative enrichment. The CDR3 DNA follows: TGTGCCAGCAGTTTGTTTTTGGGACAGAGTTATGAAAAACTGTTTTTT. Amino acid sequence: CASSLFLGQSYEKLFF.